The clone carrying this TCR beta chain was counted a few times. What it recognizes is unknown. TCRdb analysed the 5' RACE reads with MiXCR anew, one entry per CDR3 protein. This sample has 1.5 million or so distinct CDR3 sequences, with around a third found just once. This entry comes from a study of identical twins. Notes on the study in general: Within twin pairs, the out-of-frame alpha sequences they shared showed excess low generation probability. Conclusions rested on cross-sectional statistics rather than following the same donors. Weaker excess twin sharing was observed in beta out-of-frame sequences.

From germline, CDR1 is LGHNA and CDR2 YNFKEQ. The CDR3 has 14 residues. The V end lost 1 base, the J end lost 1 base, and 5 bases lay between the germline ends. This receptor was obtained from a newborn girl in good health. The V and J genes are TRBV4-2 and TRBJ2-4; the D is unclear. The sample taken for sequencing was cord blood. CDR3 bases: TGTGCCAGCAGCCAAGTAGAGGCCAAAAACATTCAGTACTTC. Amino acid sequence: CASSQVEAKNIQYF.